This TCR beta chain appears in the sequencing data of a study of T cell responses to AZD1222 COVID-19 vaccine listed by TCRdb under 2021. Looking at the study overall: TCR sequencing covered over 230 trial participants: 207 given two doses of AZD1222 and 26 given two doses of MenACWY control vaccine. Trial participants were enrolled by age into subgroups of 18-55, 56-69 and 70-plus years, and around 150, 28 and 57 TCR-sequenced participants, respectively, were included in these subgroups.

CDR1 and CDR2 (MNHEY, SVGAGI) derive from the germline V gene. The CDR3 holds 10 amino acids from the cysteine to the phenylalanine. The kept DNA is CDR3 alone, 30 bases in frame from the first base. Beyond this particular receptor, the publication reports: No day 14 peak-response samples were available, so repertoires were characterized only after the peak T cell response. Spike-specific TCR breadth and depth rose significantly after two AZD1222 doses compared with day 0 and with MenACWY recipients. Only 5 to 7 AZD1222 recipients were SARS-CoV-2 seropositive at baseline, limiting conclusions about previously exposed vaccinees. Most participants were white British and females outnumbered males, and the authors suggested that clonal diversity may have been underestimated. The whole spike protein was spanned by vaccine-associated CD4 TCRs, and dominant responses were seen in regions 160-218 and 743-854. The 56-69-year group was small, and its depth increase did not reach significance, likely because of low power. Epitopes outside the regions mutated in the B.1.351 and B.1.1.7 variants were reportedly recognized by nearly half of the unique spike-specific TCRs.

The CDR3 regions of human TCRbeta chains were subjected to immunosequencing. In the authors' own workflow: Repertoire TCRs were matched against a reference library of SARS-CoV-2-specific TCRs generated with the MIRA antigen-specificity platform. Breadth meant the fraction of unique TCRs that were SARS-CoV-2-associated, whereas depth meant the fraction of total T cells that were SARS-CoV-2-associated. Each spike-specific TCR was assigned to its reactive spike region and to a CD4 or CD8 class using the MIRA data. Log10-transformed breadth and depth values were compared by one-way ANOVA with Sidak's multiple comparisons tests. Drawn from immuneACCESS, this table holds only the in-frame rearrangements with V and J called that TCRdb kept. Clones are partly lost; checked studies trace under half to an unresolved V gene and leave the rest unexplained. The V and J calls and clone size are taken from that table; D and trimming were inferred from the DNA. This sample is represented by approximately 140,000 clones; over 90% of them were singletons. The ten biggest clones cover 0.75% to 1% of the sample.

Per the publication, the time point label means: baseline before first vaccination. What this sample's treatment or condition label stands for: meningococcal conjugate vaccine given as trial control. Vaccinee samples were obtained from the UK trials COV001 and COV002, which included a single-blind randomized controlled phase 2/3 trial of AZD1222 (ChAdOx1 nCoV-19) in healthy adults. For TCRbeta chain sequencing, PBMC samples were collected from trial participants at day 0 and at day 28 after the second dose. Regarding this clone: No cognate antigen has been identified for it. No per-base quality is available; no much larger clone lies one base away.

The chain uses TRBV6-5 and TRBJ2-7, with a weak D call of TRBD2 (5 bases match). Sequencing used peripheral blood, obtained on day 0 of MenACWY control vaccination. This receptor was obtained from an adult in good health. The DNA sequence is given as TGTGCTTCGGGGATCCACGAGCAGTACTTC. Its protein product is CASGIHEQYF.